Listed below are T cell receptor beta chains from one sample, sequenced in a study of blood T cell repertoires in COVID-19. Using immunoSEQ multiplex PCR, the repertoire was profiled, and TCRdb retains in-frame clones only, with some absent. This sample has nearly 350,000 clones, with over 70% found just once. The sequencing sample was made of peripheral blood. Every receptor here comes from a man aged 25 to 40 with active or convalescent COVID-19. Each CDR3 is given with its conserved first and last residue. Fields, in order: clone size, D gene, V gene, J gene, CDR3 DNA, CDR3 protein. The D gene is left open where the match is weak. A clone size is listed for some rows: how often the clone was seen (once, few, many), or a class if it is expanded.

NA	NA	TRBV18	TRBJ1-2	TGTGCCAGCTCACCCTCGGGAGAAGGGGCCTATGGCTACACCTTC	CASSPSGEGAYGYTF
NA	NA	TRBV18	TRBJ1-1	TGTGCCAGCTCCTACCAGGAGAACACTGAAGCTTTCTTT	CASSYQENTEAFF
NA	TRBD2	TRBV18	TRBJ2-2	TGTGCCAGCTCACCTGGACTAGCCGTCGGGGAGCTGTTTTTT	CASSPGLAVGELFF
NA	NA	TRBV3-1/TRBV3-2	TRBJ2-5	TGTGCCAGCAGCCAATGGTTAGCGGAAGTCCAAGAGACCCAGTACTTC	CASSQWLAEVQETQYF
NA	NA	TRBV18	TRBJ1-4	TGTGCCAGCTCACCAGGAATTCAGGGTTATAATGAAAAACTGTTTTTT	CASSPGIQGYNEKLFF
NA	TRBD1	TRBV25-1	TRBJ1-6	TGTGCCAGCAGTGATTTGGGGACAGGCCCCAATTCACCCCTCCACTTT	CASSDLGTGPNSPLHF
NA	TRBD1	TRBV5-8	TRBJ1-2	TGTGCCAGCAGCAAGAAGGACAGGCTCTATGGCTACACCTTC	CASSKKDRLYGYTF
few	NA	TRBV27	TRBJ2-1	TGTGCCAGTGGGAGGGGGGCCCCCTCCTACAATGAGCAGTTCTTC	CASGRGAPSYNEQFF
NA	TRBD1	TRBV18	TRBJ1-5	TGTGCCAGCTCACCAGACAGGGGAGGTCAGCCCCAGCATTTT	CASSPDRGGQPQHF
NA	TRBD1	TRBV5-1	TRBJ1-6	TGCGCCAGCAGCTTGTGGGACAGGCGACTATCACCCCTCCACTTT	CASSLWDRRLSPLHF
NA	NA	TRBV19	TRBJ2-7	TGTGCCAGTAGTAACAGGGCCTACGAGCAGTACTTC	CASSNRAYEQYF
once	TRBD2	TRBV7-2	TRBJ2-7	TGTGCCAGCAGCTTAACTAGCGGGAGGGCATCCTACGAGCAGTACTTC	CASSLTSGRASYEQYF
few	TRBD2	TRBV29-1	TRBJ2-7	TGCAGCGTGCAAACTAGCGGAGCCCCTTCCTACGAGCAGTACTTC	CSVQTSGAPSYEQYF
NA	TRBD2	TRBV18	TRBJ2-1	TGTGCCAGCTCAACGGGACTAGCGGGATCTAGGTACAATGAGCAGTTCTTC	CASSTGLAGSRYNEQFF
once	TRBD1	TRBV6-5	TRBJ2-7	TGTGCCAGCAGTTACCCACAGGGGAAATTCCCCTACGAGCAGTACTTC	CASSYPQGKFPYEQYF
few	TRBD2	TRBV9	TRBJ2-7	TGTGCCAGCAGCGCCAGGACTAGCGAGGAGCAGTACTTC	CASSARTSEEQYF
NA	TRBD2	TRBV9	TRBJ2-2	TGTGCCAGCAGCCGAACTAGCGGGAACTCCGGGGAGCTGTTTTTT	CASSRTSGNSGELFF
NA	TRBD1	TRBV7-2	TRBJ1-5	TGTGCCAGTCGACAGGGAAGCAATCAGCCCCAGCATTTT	CASRQGSNQPQHF
once	TRBD1	TRBV28	TRBJ1-4	TGTGCCAGCAGTCTGACAGGGGGGGACGAAAAACTGTTTTTT	CASSLTGGDEKLFF
NA	NA	TRBV3-1/TRBV3-2	TRBJ2-1	TGTGCCAGCAGCCAAGATCATAAGAGTTTTGAGCAGTTCTTC	CASSQDHKSFEQFF
NA	NA	TRBV6-4	TRBJ1-5	TGTGCCAGCAGTGACAACGGGGGGCCCCAGCATTTT	CASSDNGGPQHF
NA	NA	TRBV7-9	TRBJ2-2	TGTGCCAGCAGCTTATGGGTCGGGACCGGGGAGCTGTTTTTT	CASSLWVGTGELFF
NA	NA	TRBV5-1	TRBJ1-2	TGCGCCAGCAGCTTGGGACAGCTCTATGGCTACACCTTC	CASSLGQLYGYTF
once	NA	TRBV30	TRBJ1-1	TGTGCCTGGAGTAGGAGGGACACTGAAGCTTTCTTT	CAWSRRDTEAFF
once	TRBD2	TRBV7-9	TRBJ2-1	TGTGCCAGCAGCCGGCTGGTAGCGGGGCGTAAGGATGAGCAGTTCTTC	CASSRLVAGRKDEQFF
NA	NA	TRBV5-1	TRBJ2-2	TGCGCCAGCAGCTTGGTCCGAGAGGGACTTATGAGTGGGGAGCTGTTTTTT	CASSLVREGLMSGELFF
NA	NA	TRBV7-9	TRBJ2-2	TGTGCCAGCAGCTCTCCCTCCGGGGAGCTGTTTTTT	CASSSPSGELFF
few	NA	TRBV10-2	TRBJ2-7	TGCGCCAGCAGTGAGAACAGTTACGAGCAGTACTTC	CASSENSYEQYF
NA	NA	TRBV2	TRBJ2-7	TGTGCCAGCAGGAGGGACTCCTACGAGCAGTACTTC	CASRRDSYEQYF
many	TRBD1	TRBV5-1	TRBJ2-7	TGCGCCAGCAGCTTGGGGGGACAGGGATCGGCCGTCGTCTACGAGCAGTACTTC	CASSLGGQGSAVVYEQYF
NA	TRBD1	TRBV5-1	TRBJ1-4	TGCGCCAGCAGCTTAGGGGGCGGGACAGGAGGTTTGGAAAAACTGTTTTTT	CASSLGGGTGGLEKLFF
NA	NA	TRBV19	TRBJ2-3	TGTGCCAGTAGTATGGGGCCCTTCGGTGATACGCAGTATTTT	CASSMGPFGDTQYF
NA	TRBD1	TRBV9	TRBJ2-7	TGTGCCAGCAGCGCTGGGGACAGCTCCTACGAGCAGTACTTC	CASSAGDSSYEQYF
NA	TRBD1	TRBV7-9	TRBJ1-2	TGTGCCAGCAGCTTCTACTCCGGGACAGGGTCCCTAATCCTCTATGGCTACACCTTC	CASSFYSGTGSLILYGYTF
NA	NA	TRBV7-9	TRBJ2-4	TGTGCCAGCAGCCTTCTCGAGGAAGGGGCAAACATTCAGTACTTC	CASSLLEEGANIQYF
NA	NA	TRBV4-1	TRBJ2-4	TGCGCCAGCAGCCAAGAAAGGCCGGCAGGGGATCAGTACTTC	CASSQERPAGDQYF
NA	NA	TRBV7-2	TRBJ2-4	TGTGCCAGCACCGCCCGAGGTGAGGTAGCCAAAAACATTCAGTACTTC	CASTARGEVAKNIQYF
NA	TRBD2	TRBV6-2/TRBV6-3	TRBJ2-1	TGTGCCAGCAGTTCAGGTGCGGGGGGTTTCAATGAGCAGTTCTTC	CASSSGAGGFNEQFF
NA	NA	TRBV7-3	TRBJ2-1	TGTGCCAGCAGCTTAAGTGGACAGCCCAACAATGAGCAGTTCTTC	CASSLSGQPNNEQFF
NA	NA	TRBV11-3	TRBJ2-2	TGTGCCAGCAGCCGGGGCGGGGAGCTGTTTTTT	CASSRGGELFF
few	NA	TRBV4-1	TRBJ2-2	TGCGCCAGCAGCCAAGAAGAGGGCGGGGAGCTGTTTTTT	CASSQEEGGELFF
NA	TRBD2	TRBV9	TRBJ2-2	TGTGCCAGCAGCCATGGGGTAGCGGGGGCCTCGAACACCGGGGAGCTGTTTTTT	CASSHGVAGASNTGELFF
NA	NA	TRBV9	TRBJ1-1	TGTGCCAGCAGCGATGACGCTGGAGACACTGAAGCTTTCTTT	CASSDDAGDTEAFF
NA	NA	TRBV30	TRBJ2-1	TGTGCCTGGAGCCCCGCCCGGGATGAGCAGTTCTTC	CAWSPARDEQFF
NA	TRBD1	TRBV6-6	TRBJ1-3	TGTGCCAGCAGGGACAGGCGTTCCTCTGGAAACACCATATATTTT	CASRDRRSSGNTIYF
few	TRBD1	TRBV30	TRBJ1-1	TGTGCCTGGAACCTACAGGGGAGCACTGAAGCTTTCTTT	CAWNLQGSTEAFF
NA	TRBD1	TRBV11-2	TRBJ2-2	TGTGCCAGCCGGAGGCCGGGACAGGGGAACACCGGGGAGCTGTTTTTT	CASRRPGQGNTGELFF
once	NA	TRBV4-3	TRBJ1-1	TGCGCCAGCAGCCAAGATCTGTGGCAGGACATGAACACTGAAGCTTTCTTT	CASSQDLWQDMNTEAFF
NA	NA	TRBV19	TRBJ1-5	TGTGCCAGTAGTCCCACCCAGGGCCAGCCCCAGCATTTT	CASSPTQGQPQHF
NA	NA	TRBV29-1	TRBJ2-7	TGCAGCGTTGGGGGGGGCACCTACGAGCAGTACTTC	CSVGGGTYEQYF
NA	TRBD2	TRBV3-1/TRBV3-2	TRBJ2-1	TGTGCCAGCAGCCCAACTAGCGGGGATTACAATGAGCAGTTCTTC	CASSPTSGDYNEQFF
NA	TRBD1	TRBV7-2	TRBJ1-4	TGTGCCAGCACCCTCGGGGACAGCTTTGACCTGTTTTTT	CASTLGDSFDLFF
once	NA	TRBV6-5	TRBJ1-4	TGTGCCAGCAGTCAGCTTCTCCGGGGTATCCGAAAACTGTTTTTT	CASSQLLRGIRKLFF
NA	NA	TRBV30	TRBJ1-5	TGTGCCTGGAGTCGGGGGGTAGGGAGTCAGCCCCAGCATTTT	CAWSRGVGSQPQHF
NA	NA	TRBV5-1	TRBJ2-2	TGCGCCAGCAGCTTAGATGGACACACGAACACCGGGGAGCTGTTTTTT	CASSLDGHTNTGELFF
NA	NA	TRBV2	TRBJ2-7	TGTGCCAGCAGGCCCGCCGAAGCTTCCTCCTACGAGCAGTACTTC	CASRPAEASSYEQYF
NA	NA	TRBV7-7	TRBJ2-2	TGTGCCAGCAGCGCCCAAACGTCGGGGACCGGGGAGCTGTTTTTT	CASSAQTSGTGELFF